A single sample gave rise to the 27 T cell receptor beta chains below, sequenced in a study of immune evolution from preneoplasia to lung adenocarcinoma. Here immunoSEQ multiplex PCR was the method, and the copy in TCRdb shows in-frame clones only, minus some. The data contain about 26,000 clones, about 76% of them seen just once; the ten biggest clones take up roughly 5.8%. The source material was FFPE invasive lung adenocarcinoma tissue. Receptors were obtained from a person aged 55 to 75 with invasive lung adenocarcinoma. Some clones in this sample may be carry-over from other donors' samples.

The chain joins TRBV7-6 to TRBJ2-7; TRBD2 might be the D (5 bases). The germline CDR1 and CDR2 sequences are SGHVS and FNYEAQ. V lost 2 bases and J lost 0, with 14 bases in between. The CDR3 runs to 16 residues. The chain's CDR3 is CASSLLAGLSSYEQYF. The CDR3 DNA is TGTGCCAGCAGCTTACTGGCGGGCCTAAGCTCCTACGAGCAGTACTTC.

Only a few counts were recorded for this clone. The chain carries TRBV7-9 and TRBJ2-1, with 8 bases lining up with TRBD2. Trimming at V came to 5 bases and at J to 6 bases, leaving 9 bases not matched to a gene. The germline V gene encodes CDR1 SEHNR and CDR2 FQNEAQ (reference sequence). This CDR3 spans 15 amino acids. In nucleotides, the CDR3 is TGTGCCAGCAGCCCGGGACTAGTCTTCGGCAATGAGCAGTTCTTC. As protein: CASSPGLVFGNEQFF.

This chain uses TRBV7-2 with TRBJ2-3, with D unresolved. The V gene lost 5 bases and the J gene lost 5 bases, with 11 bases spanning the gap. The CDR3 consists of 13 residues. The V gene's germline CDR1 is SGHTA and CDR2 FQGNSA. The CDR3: CASSPYTLDTQYF. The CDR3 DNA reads TGTGCCAGCAGCCCCTACACCCTAGATACGCAGTATTTT.

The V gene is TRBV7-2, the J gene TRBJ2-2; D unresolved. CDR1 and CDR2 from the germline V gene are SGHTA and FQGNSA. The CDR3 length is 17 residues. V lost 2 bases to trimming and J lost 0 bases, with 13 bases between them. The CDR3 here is CASSLSPTGTNTGELFF. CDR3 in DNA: TGTGCCAGCAGCTTAAGTCCGACTGGAACGAACACCGGGGAGCTGTTTTTT.

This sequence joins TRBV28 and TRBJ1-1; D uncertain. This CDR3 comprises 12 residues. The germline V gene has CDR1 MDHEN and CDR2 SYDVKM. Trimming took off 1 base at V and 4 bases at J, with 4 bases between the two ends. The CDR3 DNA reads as TGTGCCAGCAGTTTATACGGCACTGAAGCTTTCTTT. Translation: CASSLYGTEAFF.

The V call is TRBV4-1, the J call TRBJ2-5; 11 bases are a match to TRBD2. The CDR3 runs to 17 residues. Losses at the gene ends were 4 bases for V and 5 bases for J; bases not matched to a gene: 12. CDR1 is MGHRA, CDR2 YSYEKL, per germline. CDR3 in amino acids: CASSPSRSGRDRETQYF. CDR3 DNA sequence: TGCGCCAGCAGCCCCTCGCGTAGCGGGAGGGACAGGGAGACCCAGTACTTC.

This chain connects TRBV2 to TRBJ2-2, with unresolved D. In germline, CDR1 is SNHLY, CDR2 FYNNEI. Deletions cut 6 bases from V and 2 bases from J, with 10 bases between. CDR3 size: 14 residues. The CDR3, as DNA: TGTGCCAGCAGGAAGGGCCTAAACACCGGGGAGCTGTTTTTT. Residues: CASRKGLNTGELFF.

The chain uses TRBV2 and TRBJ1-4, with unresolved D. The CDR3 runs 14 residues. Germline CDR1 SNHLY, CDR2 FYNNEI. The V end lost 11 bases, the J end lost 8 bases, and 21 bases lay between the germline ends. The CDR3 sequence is CASQLGILGEKLFF. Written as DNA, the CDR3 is TGTGCCTCCCAACTGGGAATCCTTGGAGAAAAACTGTTTTTT. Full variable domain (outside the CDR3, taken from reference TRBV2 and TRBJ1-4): EPEVTQTPSHQVTQMGQEVILRCVPISNHLYFYWYRQILGQKVEFLVSFYNNEISEKSEIFDDQFSVERPDGSNFTLKIRSTKLEDSAMYFCASQLGILGEKLFFGSGTQLSVL.

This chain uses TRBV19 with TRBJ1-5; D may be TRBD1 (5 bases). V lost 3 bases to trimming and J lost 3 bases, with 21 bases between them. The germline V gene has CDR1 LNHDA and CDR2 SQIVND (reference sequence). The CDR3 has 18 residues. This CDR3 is CASSIWGSVGGYNQPQHF. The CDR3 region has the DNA TGTGCCAGTAGTATCTGGGGCTCGGTGGGGGGTTACAATCAGCCCCAGCATTTT. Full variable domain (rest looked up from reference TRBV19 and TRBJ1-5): DGGITQSPKYLFRKEGQNVTLSCEQNLNHDAMYWYRQDPGQGLRLIYYSQIVNDFQKGDIAEGYSVSREKKESFPLTVTSAQKNPTAFYLCASSIWGSVGGYNQPQHFGDGTRLSIL.

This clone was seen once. The CDR3 region is CASSETGVVNTEAFF. The CDR3, as DNA: TGTGCCAGCAGCGAAACAGGAGTAGTGAACACTGAAGCTTTCTTT. The V call is TRBV9, the J call TRBJ1-1; weak D call: TRBD1 (5 bases). This CDR3 comprises 15 residues. The V end was cut by 3 bases, the J end by 0 bases, with 12 bases between. Germline assignment: CDR1 SGDLS and CDR2 YYNGEE.

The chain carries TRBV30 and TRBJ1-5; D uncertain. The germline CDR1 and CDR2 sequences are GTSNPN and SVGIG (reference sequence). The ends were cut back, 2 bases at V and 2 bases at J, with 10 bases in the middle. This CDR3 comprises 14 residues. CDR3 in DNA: TGTGCCTGGAGTTTAGAGGGAGGCAATCAGCCCCAGCATTTT. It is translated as CAWSLEGGNQPQHF.

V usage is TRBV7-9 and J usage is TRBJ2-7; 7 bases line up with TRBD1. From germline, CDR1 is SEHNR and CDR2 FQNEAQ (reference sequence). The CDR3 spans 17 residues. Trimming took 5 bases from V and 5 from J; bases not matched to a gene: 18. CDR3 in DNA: TGTGCCAGCAGCCTATCATGGGACAGAATTAAGGGAAACGAGCAGTACTTC. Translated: CASSLSWDRIKGNEQYF.

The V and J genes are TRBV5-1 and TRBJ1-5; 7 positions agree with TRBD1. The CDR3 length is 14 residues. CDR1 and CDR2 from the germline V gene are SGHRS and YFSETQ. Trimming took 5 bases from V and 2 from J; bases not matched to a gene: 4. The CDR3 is CASRRDSGNQPQHF. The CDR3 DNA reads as TGCGCCAGCAGGAGGGACAGTGGCAATCAGCCCCAGCATTTT.

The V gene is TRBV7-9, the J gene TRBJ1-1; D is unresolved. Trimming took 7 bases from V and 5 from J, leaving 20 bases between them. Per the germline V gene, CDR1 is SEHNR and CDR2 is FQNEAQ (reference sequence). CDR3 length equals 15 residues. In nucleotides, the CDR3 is TGTGCCAGCACCTCCGTTGGTGGCGTTGGGACTGAAGCTTTCTTT. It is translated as CASTSVGGVGTEAFF.

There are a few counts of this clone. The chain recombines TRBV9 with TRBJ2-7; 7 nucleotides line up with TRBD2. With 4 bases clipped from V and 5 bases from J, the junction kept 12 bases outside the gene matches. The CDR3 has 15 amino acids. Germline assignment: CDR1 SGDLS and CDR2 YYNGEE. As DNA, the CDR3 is TGTGCCAGCAGCTTGGGAGGGGCTAGCGCAGACGAGCAGTACTTC. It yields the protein CASSLGGASADEQYF. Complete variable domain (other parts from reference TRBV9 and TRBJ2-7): DSGVTQTPKHLITATGQRVTLRCSPRSGDLSVYWYQQSLDQGLQFLIQYYNGEERAKGNILERFSAQQFPDLHSELNLSSLELGDSALYFCASSLGGASADEQYFGPGTRLTVT.

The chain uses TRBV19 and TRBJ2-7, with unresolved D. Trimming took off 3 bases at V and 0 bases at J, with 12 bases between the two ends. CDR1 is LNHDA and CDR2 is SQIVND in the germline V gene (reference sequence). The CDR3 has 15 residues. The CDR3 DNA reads TGTGCCAGTAGTATTACCAGCGCGAGCTCCTACGAGCAGTACTTC. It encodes CASSITSASSYEQYF. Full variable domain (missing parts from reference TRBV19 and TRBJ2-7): DGGITQSPKYLFRKEGQNVTLSCEQNLNHDAMYWYRQDPGQGLRLIYYSQIVNDFQKGDIAEGYSVSREKKESFPLTVTSAQKNPTAFYLCASSITSASSYEQYFGPGTRLTVT.

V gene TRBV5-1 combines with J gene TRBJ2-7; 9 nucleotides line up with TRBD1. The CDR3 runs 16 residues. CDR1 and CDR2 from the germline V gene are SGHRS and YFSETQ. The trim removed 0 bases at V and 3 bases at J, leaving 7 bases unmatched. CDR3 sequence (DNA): TGCGCCAGCAGCTTGGCTTGGGACAGGGCGTTCTACGAGCAGTACTTC. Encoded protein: CASSLAWDRAFYEQYF. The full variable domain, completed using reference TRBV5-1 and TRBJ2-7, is KAGVTQTPRYLIKTRGQQVTLSCSPISGHRSVSWYQQTPGQGLQFLFEYFSETQRNKGNFPGRFSGRQFSNSRSEMNVSTLELGDSALYLCASSLAWDRAFYEQYFGPGTRLTVT.

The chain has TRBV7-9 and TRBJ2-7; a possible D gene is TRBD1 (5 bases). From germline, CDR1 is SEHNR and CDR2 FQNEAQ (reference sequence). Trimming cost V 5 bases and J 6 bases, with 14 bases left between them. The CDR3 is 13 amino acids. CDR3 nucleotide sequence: TGTGCCAGCAGCGAAAACCCAGGGCCCGAGCAGTACTTC. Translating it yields CASSENPGPEQYF.

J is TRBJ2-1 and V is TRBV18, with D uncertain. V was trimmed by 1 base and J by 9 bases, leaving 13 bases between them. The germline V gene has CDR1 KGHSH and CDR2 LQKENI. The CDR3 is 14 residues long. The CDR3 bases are TGTGCCAGCTCACCACGGTTAAAGCTCGGTGAGCAGTTCTTC. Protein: CASSPRLKLGEQFF.

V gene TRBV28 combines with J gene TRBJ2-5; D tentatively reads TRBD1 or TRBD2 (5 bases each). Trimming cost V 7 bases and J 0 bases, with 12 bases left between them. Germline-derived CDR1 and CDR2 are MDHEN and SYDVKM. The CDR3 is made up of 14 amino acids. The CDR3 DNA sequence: TGTGCCAGCACCTTGGGACCTTACCAAGAGACCCAGTACTTC. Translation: CASTLGPYQETQYF.

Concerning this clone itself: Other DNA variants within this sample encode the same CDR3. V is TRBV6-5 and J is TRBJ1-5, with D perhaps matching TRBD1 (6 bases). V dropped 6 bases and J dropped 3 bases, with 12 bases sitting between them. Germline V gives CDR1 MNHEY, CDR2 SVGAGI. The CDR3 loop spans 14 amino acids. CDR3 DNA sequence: TGTGCCAGCAGCCCGGACAGCTTCAATCAGCCCCAGCATTTT. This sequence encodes CASSPDSFNQPQHF.

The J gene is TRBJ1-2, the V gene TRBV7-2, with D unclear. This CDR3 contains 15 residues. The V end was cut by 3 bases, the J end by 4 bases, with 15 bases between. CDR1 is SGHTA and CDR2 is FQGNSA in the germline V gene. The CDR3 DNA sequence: TGTGCCAGCAGCTTCTCAAGGGTTTTGGCCTATGGCTACACCTTC. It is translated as CASSFSRVLAYGYTF.

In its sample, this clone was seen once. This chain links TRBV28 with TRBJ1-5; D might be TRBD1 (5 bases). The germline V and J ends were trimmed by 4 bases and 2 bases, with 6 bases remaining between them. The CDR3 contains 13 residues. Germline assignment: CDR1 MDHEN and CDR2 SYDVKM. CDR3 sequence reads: CASSWDGNQPQHF. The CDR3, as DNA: TGTGCCAGCAGTTGGGACGGCAATCAGCCCCAGCATTTT.

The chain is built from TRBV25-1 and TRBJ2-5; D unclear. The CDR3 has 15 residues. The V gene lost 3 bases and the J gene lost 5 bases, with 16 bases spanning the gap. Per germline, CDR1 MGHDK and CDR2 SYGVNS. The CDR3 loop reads CASSDPGRVPETQYF. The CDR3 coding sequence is TGTGCCAGCAGTGACCCCGGCAGAGTGCCGGAGACCCAGTACTTC.

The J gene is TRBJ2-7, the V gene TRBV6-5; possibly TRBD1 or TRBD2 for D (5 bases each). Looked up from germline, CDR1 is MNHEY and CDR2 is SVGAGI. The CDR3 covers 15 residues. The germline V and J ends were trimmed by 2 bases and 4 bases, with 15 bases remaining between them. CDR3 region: CASSYQGDVEYEQYF. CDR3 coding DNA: TGTGCCAGCAGTTACCAGGGAGACGTGGAGTACGAGCAGTACTTC.

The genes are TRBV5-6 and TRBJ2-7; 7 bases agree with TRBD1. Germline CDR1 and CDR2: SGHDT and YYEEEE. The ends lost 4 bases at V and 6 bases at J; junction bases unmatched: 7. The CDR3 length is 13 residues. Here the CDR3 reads CASSRGQLLEQYF. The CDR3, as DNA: TGTGCCAGCAGCCGGGGACAGCTACTCGAGCAGTACTTC.

The DNA for the CDR3 is TGTGCCAGCAGGCAGGGAGCTTGGGATGAGCAGTTCTTC. It specifies CASRQGAWDEQFF. The J gene is TRBJ2-1, the V gene TRBV6-1, with D possibly called TRBD1 or TRBD2 (5 bases each). Germline CDR1 is MNHNS and CDR2 is SASEGT. V shed 6 bases and J shed 8 bases, with 14 bases lying between them. The CDR3 is made up of 13 amino acids.